One TCR beta chain is described in this entry. The sample comes from a study of shared clonotypes between healthy human individuals. J lost 0 bases, V lost 4 bases, and 7 bases had no gene match. The CDR3 contains 16 residues. Germline CDR1 SGHNT, CDR2 YYREEE (reference sequence). The data were produced by immunoSEQ multiplex PCR, yet TCRdb's version contains in-frame clones alone and is incomplete. The data contain some 530,000 clones, approximately 80% of them singletons. Input material: PBMCs. The V gene is TRBV5-4, the J gene TRBJ2-5; 9 bases match TRBD2. The sequence came from a woman between 35 and 50 years old in good health. Some clones in this sample may be carry-over from other donors' samples. CDR3 sequence reads: CASSLGIAGDQETQYF. The CDR3 DNA is TGTGCCAGCAGCCTGGGGATAGCGGGAGACCAAGAGACCCAGTACTTC.